This is a list of T cell receptor beta chains from one sample in a study of shared clonotypes between healthy human individuals. Method: immunoSEQ multiplex PCR; TCRdb's copy keeps in-frame clones and lacks some. The table lists around 700,000 clones, 73% of them singletons. Sequenced input: memory CD4+ T cells sorted from blood. These TCRs come from a woman aged 30 to 39 in good health. The CDR3 runs from the conserved cysteine through the conserved F or W. A D gene is named only where the DNA matches it firmly. Only part of the rows carry a size: once, few, many, or a class if the clone is expanded.

.	17	.	TRBV7-2	TRBJ2-6	CASSLGVFVAGANVLTF	TGTGCCAGCAGCTTAGGGGTTTTCGTCGCTGGGGCCAACGTCCTGACTTTC
TRBD1	16	many	TRBV25-1	TRBJ2-7	CASSEGPPGQFDEQYF	TGTGCCAGCAGTGAAGGCCCGCCGGGACAGTTCGACGAGCAGTACTTC
TRBD1	15	.	TRBV6-6	TRBJ2-4	CASSSRGQGGNIQYF	TGTGCCAGCAGCTCCCGCGGACAGGGGGGAAACATTCAGTACTTC
.	14	.	TRBV6-6	TRBJ2-1	CASNPGMLENEQFF	TGTGCCAGCAATCCGGGTATGTTGGAGAATGAGCAGTTCTTC
.	13	few	TRBV11-2	TRBJ2-1	CASSTTSLREQFF	TGTGCCAGCAGCACAACCTCCCTTAGGGAGCAGTTCTTC
.	15	.	TRBV28	TRBJ1-4	CASSGLGATNEKLFF	TGTGCCAGCAGTGGCCTTGGGGCAACTAATGAAAAACTGTTTTTT
.	13	few	TRBV27	TRBJ1-2	CASSFRDKNGYTF	TGTGCCAGCAGTTTCCGGGACAAGAATGGCTACACCTTC
TRBD2	14	.	TRBV2	TRBJ2-7	CASRTSQNSYEQYF	TGTGCCAGCAGGACTAGCCAAAACTCCTACGAGCAGTACTTC
.	12	.	TRBV10-3	TRBJ2-3	CAIRGGTDTQYF	TGTGCAATAAGGGGGGGGACAGATACGCAGTATTTT
.	15	.	TRBV5-1	TRBJ2-1	CASSAHSKVNNEQFF	TGCGCCAGCAGCGCCCACTCTAAGGTTAACAATGAGCAGTTCTTC
.	13	few	TRBV28	TRBJ1-2	CASIPQANYGYTF	TGTGCCAGCATCCCCCAAGCTAACTATGGCTACACCTTC
TRBD1	15	.	TRBV18	TRBJ2-7	CASSGVTGVSSEQYF	TGTGCCAGCTCGGGGGTGACAGGGGTTTCTAGCGAGCAGTACTTC
.	15	.	TRBV11-1	TRBJ1-3	CASSLSDGSGNTIYF	TGTGCCAGCAGCTTAAGTGACGGGTCTGGAAACACCATATATTTT
.	18	.	TRBV9	TRBJ1-3	CASSPPPGHNPTGNTIYF	TGTGCCAGCAGCCCCCCCCCGGGACACAACCCCACCGGAAACACCATATATTTT
.	13	.	TRBV5-1	TRBJ2-7	CASSPRLDSEQYF	TGCGCCAGCAGCCCCAGACTTGATTCCGAGCAGTACTTC
TRBD2	15	.	TRBV27	TRBJ2-2	CASSLQASGTGELFF	TGTGCCAGCAGTTTACAGGCTAGCGGCACCGGGGAGCTGTTTTTT